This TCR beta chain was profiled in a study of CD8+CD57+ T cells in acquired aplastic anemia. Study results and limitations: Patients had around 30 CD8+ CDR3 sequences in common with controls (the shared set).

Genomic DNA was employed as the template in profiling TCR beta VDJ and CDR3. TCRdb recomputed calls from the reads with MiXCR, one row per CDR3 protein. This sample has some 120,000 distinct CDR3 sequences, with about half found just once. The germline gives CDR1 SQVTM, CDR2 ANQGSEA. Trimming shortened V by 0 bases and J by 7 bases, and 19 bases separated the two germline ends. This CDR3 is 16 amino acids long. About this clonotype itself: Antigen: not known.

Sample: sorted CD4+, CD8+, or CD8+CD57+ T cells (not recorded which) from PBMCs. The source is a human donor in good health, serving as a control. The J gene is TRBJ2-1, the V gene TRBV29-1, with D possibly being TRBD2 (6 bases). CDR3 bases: TGCAGCGTTGAAGAGCGGGCTCGTGGAGGGAGAAATGAGCAGTTCTTC. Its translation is CSVEERARGGRNEQFF.